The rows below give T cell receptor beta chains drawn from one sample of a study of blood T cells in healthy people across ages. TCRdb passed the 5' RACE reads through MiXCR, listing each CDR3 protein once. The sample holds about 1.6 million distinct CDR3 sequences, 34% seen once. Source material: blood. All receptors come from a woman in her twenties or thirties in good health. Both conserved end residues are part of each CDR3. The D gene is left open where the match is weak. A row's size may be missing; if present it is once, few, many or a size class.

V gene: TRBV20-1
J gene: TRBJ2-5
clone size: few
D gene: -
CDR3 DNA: TGCAGTGCTAGAGTTCAGGCCCAGTACTTC
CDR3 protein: CSARVQAQYF

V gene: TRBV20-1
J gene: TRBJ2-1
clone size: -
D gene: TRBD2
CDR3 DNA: TGCGGAGCGCTAGCGGGGGGAGAGCGATATTACAATGAGCAGTTCTTC
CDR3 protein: CGALAGGERYYNEQFF

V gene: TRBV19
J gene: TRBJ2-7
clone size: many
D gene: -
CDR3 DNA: TGTGCCAGCAGCATCCGGGGCGGCGAGCAGTACTTC
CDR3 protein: CASSIRGGEQYF

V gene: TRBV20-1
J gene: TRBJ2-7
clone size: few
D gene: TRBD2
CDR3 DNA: TGCAGTGCTGGAGGGACTAGCGGGGGCGAGCAGTACTTC
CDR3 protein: CSAGGTSGGEQYF

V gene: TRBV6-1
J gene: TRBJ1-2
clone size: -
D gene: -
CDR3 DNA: TGTGCCAGCAGCAACAACCTTGGGAGAGAACACACCTTC
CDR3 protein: CASSNNLGREHTF

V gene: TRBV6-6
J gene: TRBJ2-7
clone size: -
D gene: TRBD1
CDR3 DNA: TGTGCCAGCTGCCGGGACAGGAGCTACGAGCAGTACTTC
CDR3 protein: CASCRDRSYEQYF

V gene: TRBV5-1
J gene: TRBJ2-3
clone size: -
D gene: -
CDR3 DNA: TGCGCCAGCAGCTCCCAAACCCCGAGCACAGATACGCAGTATTTT
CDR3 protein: CASSSQTPSTDTQYF

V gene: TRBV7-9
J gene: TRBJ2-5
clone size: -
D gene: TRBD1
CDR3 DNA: TGTGCCAGCAGCCCGGACAGGGGGAAACGAGAGACCCAGTACTTC
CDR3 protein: CASSPDRGKRETQYF

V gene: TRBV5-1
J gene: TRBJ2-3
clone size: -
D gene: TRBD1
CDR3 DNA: TGCGCCAGCAACCACGGGACAGGGAGGACAGATACGCAGTATTTT
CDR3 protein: CASNHGTGRTDTQYF

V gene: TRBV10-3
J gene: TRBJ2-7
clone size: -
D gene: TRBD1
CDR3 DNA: TGTGCCATCAGTGAGTCCAAGGACAGGGGCTCGGGGCAGTACTTC
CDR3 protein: CAISESKDRGSGQYF

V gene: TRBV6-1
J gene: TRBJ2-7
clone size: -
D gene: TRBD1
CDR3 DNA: TGTGCCAGCAGAGCACCGGACAGGGGATTTGGCTACGGGCAGTACTTC
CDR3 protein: CASRAPDRGFGYGQYF

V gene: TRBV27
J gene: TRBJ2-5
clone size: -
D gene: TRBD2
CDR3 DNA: TGTGCCAGCAGCTTAGCGGGATGGGGGGGAGAGACCCAGTACTTC
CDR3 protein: CASSLAGWGGETQYF

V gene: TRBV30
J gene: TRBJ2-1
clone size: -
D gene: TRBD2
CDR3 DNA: TGTGCCTGGTCCGGGACTAGCTACAATGAGCAGTTCTTC
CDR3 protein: CAWSGTSYNEQFF

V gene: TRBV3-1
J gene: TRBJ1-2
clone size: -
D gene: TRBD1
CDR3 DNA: TGTGCCAGCAGCCAAACTAGGATAGGGACAGGAGTGGGCTATGGCTACACCTTC
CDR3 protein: CASSQTRIGTGVGYGYTF

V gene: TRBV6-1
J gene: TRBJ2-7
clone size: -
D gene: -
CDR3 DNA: TGTGCCAGCACCGGAGGCCAATCAAGAGGATTTTTGTACAGGTCGGCCAACGAGCAGTACTTC
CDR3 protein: CASTGGQSRGFLYRSANEQYF

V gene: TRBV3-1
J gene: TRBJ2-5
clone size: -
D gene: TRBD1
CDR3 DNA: TGTGCCAGCAGCCACGCCGAAGGACAGGGGGCGTGGGAGACCCAGTACTTC
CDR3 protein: CASSHAEGQGAWETQYF

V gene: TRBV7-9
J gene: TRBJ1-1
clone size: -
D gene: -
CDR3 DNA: TGTGCCAGCAGCTTTCCCATCCAAGAGAACACTGAAGCTTTCTTT
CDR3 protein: CASSFPIQENTEAFF

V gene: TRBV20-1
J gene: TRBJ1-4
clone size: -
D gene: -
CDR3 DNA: TGCAGTGCTTACCTATGGGGGGAAAAACTGTTTTTT
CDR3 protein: CSAYLWGEKLFF

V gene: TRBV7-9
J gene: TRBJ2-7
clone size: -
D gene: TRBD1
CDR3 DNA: TGTGCCAGCAGCTTCCCAAATTTCACCGGGACAGGGGCTCGCGAGCAGTACTTC
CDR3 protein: CASSFPNFTGTGAREQYF

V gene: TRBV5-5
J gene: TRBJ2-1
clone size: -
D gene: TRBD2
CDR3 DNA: TGTGCCAGCAGCTTCTTGTTTTTAGGGGGACTAGCGGGTCAGGATGAGCAGTTCTTC
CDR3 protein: CASSFLFLGGLAGQDEQFF

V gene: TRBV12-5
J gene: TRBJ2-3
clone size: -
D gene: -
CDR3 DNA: TGTGCTAGTGGATCTCTAGGAACAGATACGCAGTATTTT
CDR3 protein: CASGSLGTDTQYF

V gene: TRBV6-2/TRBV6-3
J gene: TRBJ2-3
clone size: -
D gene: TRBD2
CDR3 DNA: TGTGCCAGCAGTTACGACATCCTAAGGACTAGCGGGAATTTCGCAGATACGCAGTATTTT
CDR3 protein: CASSYDILRTSGNFADTQYF

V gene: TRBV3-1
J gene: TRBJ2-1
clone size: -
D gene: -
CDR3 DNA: TGTGCCAGCAGCCAACTGCCGGTGGAAGATAGTGAGCAGTTCTTC
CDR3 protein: CASSQLPVEDSEQFF

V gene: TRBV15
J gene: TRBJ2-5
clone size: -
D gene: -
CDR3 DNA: TGTGCCACCAGCAGGGATCCTCAGGATGAGCAGTACTTC
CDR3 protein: CATSRDPQDEQYF

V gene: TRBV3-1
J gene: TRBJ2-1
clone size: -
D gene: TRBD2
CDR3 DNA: TGTGCCAGCAGCCAGGGTGTTCGCGGGGGGGCAGATGAGCAGTTCTTC
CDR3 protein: CASSQGVRGGADEQFF

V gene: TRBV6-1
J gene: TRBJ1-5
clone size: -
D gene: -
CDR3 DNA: TGTGCCAGCAGTGAATGGGTGGGGGAGGGACAGCCCCAGCATTTT
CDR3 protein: CASSEWVGEGQPQHF

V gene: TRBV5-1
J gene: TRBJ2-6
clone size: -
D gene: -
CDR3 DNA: TGCGCCAGCAGCTCAGGACATTCTGGGGCCAACGTCCTGACTTTC
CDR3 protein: CASSSGHSGANVLTF

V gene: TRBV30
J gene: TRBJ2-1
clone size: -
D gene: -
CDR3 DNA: TGTGCCTGGAGCCCGGGACTTTCCAGAGGTGAGCAGTTCTTC
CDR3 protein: CAWSPGLSRGEQFF